The clone carrying this T cell receptor beta chain came up many times. Its antigen is not known. Individuals with ophthalmopathy presented a Clinical Activity Score of at least 3, a NOSPECS grade of at least 4 and a duration under 3 months. Fresh peripheral blood, approximately 10 ml, yielded the PBMCs. From RNA transcripts, TCR beta CDR3 regions were amplified. Researchers ran a first-round RT-PCR on the TCR CDR3 using the HTBI primer set. From the multiplex PCR reads, TCRdb called clonotypes with MiXCR, one entry per CDR3 protein. The data show around 390,000 distinct CDR3 sequences, with more than 14% seen just once and 20% held by the top ten. The source of the sample is a study of T cells in Graves' hyperthyroidism and ophthalmopathy. Study observations and caveats: Most expanded thyroid clonotypes above 0.001 recurred in blood. In the analysis, a 13 V-J model separated ophthalmopathy from stable hyperthyroidism.

V dropped 3 bases and J dropped 6 bases, with 8 bases sitting between them. Germline values: CDR1 DFQATT, CDR2 SNEGSKA (reference sequence). The CDR3 runs 11 residues. Sequencing was done on a sample of blood. The chain carries TRBV20-1 and TRBJ1-1; D gene ambiguous. The sequence derives from a young woman with Graves' ophthalmopathy. The CDR3 DNA reads TGCAGTGCTAGTCCCGGACCTGAAGCTTTCTTT. The encoded protein is CSASPGPEAFF.